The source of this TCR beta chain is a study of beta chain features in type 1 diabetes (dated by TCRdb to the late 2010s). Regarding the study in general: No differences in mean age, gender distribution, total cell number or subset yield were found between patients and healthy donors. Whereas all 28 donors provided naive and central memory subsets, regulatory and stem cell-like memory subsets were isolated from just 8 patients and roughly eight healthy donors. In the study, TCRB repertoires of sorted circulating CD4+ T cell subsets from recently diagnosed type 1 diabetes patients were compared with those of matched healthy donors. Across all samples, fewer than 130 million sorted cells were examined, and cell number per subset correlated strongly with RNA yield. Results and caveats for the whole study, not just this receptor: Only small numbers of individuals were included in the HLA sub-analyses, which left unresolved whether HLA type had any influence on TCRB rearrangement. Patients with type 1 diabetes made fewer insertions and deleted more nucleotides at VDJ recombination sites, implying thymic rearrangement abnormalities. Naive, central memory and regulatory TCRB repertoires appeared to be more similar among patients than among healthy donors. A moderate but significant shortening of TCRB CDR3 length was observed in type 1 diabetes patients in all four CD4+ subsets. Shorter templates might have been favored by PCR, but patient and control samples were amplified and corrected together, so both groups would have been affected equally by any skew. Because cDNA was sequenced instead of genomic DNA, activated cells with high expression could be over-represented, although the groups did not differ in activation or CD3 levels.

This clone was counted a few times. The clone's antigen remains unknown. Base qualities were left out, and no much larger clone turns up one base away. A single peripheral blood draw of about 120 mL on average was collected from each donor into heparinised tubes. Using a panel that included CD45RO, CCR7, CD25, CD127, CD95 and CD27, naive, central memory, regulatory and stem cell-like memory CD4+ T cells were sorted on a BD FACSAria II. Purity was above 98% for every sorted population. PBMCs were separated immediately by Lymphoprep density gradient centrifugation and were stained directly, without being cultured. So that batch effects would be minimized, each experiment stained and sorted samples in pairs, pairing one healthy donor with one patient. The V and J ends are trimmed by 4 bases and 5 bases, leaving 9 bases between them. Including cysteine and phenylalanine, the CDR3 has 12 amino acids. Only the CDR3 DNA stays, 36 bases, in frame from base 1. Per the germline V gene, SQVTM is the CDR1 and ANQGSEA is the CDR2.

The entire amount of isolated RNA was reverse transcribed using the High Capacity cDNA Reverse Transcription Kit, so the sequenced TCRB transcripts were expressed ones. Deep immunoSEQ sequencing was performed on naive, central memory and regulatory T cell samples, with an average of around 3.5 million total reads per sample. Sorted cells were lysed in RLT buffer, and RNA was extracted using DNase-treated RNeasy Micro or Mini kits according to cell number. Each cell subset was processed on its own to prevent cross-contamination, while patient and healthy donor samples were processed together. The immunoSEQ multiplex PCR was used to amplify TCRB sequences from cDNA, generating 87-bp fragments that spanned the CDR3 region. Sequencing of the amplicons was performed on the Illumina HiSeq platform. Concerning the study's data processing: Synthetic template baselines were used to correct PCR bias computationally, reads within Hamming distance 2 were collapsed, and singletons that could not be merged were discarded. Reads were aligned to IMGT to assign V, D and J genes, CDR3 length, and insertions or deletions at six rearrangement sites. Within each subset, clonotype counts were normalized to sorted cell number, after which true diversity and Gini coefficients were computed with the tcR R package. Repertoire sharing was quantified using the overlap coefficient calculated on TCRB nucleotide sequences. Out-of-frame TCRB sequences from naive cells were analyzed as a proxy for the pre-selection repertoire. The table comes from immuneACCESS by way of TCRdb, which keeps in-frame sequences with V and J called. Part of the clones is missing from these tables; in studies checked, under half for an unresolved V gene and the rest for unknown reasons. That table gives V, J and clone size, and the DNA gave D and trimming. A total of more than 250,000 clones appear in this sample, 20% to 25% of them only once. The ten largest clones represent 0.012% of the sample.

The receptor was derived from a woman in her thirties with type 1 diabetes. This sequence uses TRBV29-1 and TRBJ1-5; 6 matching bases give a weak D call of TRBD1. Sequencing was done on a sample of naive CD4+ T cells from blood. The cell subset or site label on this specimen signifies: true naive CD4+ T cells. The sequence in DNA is TGCAGCGTTGGACAGGAGCATCAGCCCCAGCATTTT. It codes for CSVGQEHQPQHF. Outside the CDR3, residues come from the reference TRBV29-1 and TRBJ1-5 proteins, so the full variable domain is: SAVISQKPSRDICQRGTSLTIQCQVDSQVTMMFWYRQQPGQSLTLIATANQGSEATYESGFVIDKFPISRPNLTFSTLTVSNMSPEDSSIYLCSVGQEHQPQHFGDGTRLSIL.